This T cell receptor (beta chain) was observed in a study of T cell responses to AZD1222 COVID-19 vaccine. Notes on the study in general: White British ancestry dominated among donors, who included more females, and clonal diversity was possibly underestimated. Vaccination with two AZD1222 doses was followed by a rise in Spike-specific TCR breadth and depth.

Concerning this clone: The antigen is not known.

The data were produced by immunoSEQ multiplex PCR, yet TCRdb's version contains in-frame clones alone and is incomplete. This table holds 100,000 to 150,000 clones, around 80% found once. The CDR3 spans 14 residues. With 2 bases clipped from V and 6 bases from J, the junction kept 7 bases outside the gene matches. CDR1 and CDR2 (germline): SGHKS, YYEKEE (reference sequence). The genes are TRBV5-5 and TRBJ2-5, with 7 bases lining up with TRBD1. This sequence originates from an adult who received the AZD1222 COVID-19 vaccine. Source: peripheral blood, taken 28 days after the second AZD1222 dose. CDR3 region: CASSLLEGAKTQYF. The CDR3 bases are TGTGCCAGCAGCTTACTAGAGGGGGCAAAGACCCAGTACTTC.